The 3 T cell receptor beta chains below were found in one sample sequenced in a study of T cells in Graves' hyperthyroidism and ophthalmopathy. RNA transcripts gave rise to amplified TCR beta CDR3 regions. HTBI primers drove first-round RT-PCR of the TCR CDR3. TCRdb passed the multiplex PCR reads through MiXCR, listing each CDR3 protein once. The sample yields 500,000 to 650,000 distinct CDR3 sequences, about 14% seen once. Sequenced input: blood. The source is a middle-aged woman with Graves' hyperthyroidism.

This clonotype was observed many times. The rearrangement links TRBV10-3 to TRBJ2-7; 8 bases line up with TRBD1. With 4 bases clipped from V and 4 bases from J, the junction kept 3 bases outside the gene matches. Germline CDR1 reads ENHRY; CDR2 reads SYGVKD. The CDR3 loop spans 13 amino acids. The CDR3 sequence is CAISGTGGYEQYF. DNA for the CDR3: TGTGCCATCAGTGGTACAGGGGGATACGAGCAGTACTTC.

The CDR3 DNA reads TGTGCCAGCAACCGACCGGGGGGGGGAAAAATGAACACTGAAGCTTTCTTT. It yields the protein CASNRPGGGKMNTEAFF. The chain couples TRBV6-2 or TRBV6-3 to TRBJ1-1, with D possibly being TRBD1 (5 bases). Germline V lookup: CDR1 MNHEY, CDR2 SVGEGT. V lost 7 bases and J lost 0, with 21 bases in between. CDR3 length equals 17 residues.

This clonotype was detected ten times or more. The genes are TRBV7-8 and TRBJ2-5; 9 bases are shared with TRBD2. This CDR3 contains 15 residues. The J segment lost 2 bases and the V segment lost 7 bases, leaving 8 bases of the junction unmatched. Germline values: CDR1 SGHVS, CDR2 FQNEAQ. The CDR3 DNA follows: TGTGCCAGCACCCTTAGACTAGCGGTACAAGAGACCCAGTACTTC. This gives the protein CASTLRLAVQETQYF.